A selection of T cell receptor beta chains follows, all from one sample in a study of control samples from healthy donors and cancer patients. The method was immunoSEQ multiplex PCR; TCRdb's version includes in-frame clones alone and lacks a portion of them. This table has under 40,000 clones, around 83% appearing once. Sequences were obtained from PBMCs. The receptors stem from a woman aged 60-75 years with lung cancer. Each CDR3 is given with its conserved first and last residue. The D gene is left open where the match is weak. Clone size is not always given. Where it is, it says once, few, many or a class for expanded clones.

CDR3aa	CDR3nt	d_gene	abundance	v_gene	j_gene
CASSFGQGSTGELFF	TGTGCCAGCAGCTTTGGACAGGGGAGCACCGGGGAGCTGTTTTTT	TRBD1	few	TRBV7-8	TRBJ2-2
CASSYSFPITVQYF	TGTGCCAGCAGTTACTCGTTTCCCATTACGGTGCAGTACTTC	.	.	TRBV6-6	TRBJ2-7
CAWSVNVGTTYF	TGTGCCTGGAGTGTAAATGTGGGGACTACTTACTTC	TRBD2	once	TRBV30	TRBJ2-7
CASSAQGARAFF	TGTGCCAGCAGCGCACAGGGGGCTAGAGCTTTCTTT	TRBD1	.	TRBV7-9	TRBJ1-1
CASGEALYEQYF	TGTGCCAGTGGGGAAGCCCTATACGAGCAGTACTTC	.	.	TRBV19	TRBJ2-7
CASEVGVQETQYF	TGTGCCAGCGAGGTAGGGGTACAAGAGACCCAGTACTTC	.	once	TRBV21-1	TRBJ2-5
CASSHLAGREQFF	TGTGCCAGCAGTCACCTGGCGGGTAGAGAGCAGTTCTTC	.	.	TRBV4-2	TRBJ2-1
CASSSGAGRETQYF	TGTGCCAGCAGCTCGGGGGCAGGACGGGAGACCCAGTACTTC	.	.	TRBV5-6	TRBJ2-5
CASSPNVATDTQYF	TGTGCCAGCAGCCCAAACGTCGCAACAGATACGCAGTATTTT	.	.	TRBV11-2	TRBJ2-3
CASSLTGSTGELFF	TGTGCCAGCAGCTTAACAGGGTCAACCGGGGAGCTGTTTTTT	.	few	TRBV11-3	TRBJ2-2
CASSQPSSGLTDTQYF	TGTGCCAGCAGCCAACCCTCTAGCGGTCTGACAGATACGCAGTATTTT	TRBD2	.	TRBV4-2	TRBJ2-3
CASSHSPNYGYTF	TGTGCCAGCAGCCACAGTCCTAACTATGGCTACACCTTC	.	.	TRBV7-8	TRBJ1-2
CASSLGSIYGYTF	TGTGCCAGCAGCTTAGGATCCATCTATGGCTACACCTTC	.	.	TRBV7-9	TRBJ1-2
CATSSEGRNTGELFF	TGTGCCACCTCTAGCGAGGGGCGCAACACCGGGGAGCTGTTTTTT	.	.	TRBV24-1	TRBJ2-2
CASSPGTLNSPLHF	TGTGCCAGCAGCCCCGGGACCCTTAATTCACCCCTCCACTTT	.	.	TRBV27	TRBJ1-6
CASSVHYTGTDTQYF	TGTGCCAGCAGTGTACATTATACGGGCACAGATACGCAGTATTTT	.	.	TRBV25-1	TRBJ2-3
CASRRQGSETQYF	TGTGCCAGCAGAAGGCAGGGGTCAGAGACCCAGTACTTC	.	once	TRBV6-5	TRBJ2-5
CASSLGLAGIDEQFF	TGTGCCAGCAGCCTAGGACTAGCGGGAATCGATGAGCAGTTCTTC	TRBD2	.	TRBV5-4	TRBJ2-1
CASSYVGNTEAFF	TGTGCCAGTAGTTATGTAGGGAACACTGAAGCTTTCTTT	.	.	TRBV19	TRBJ1-1
CATRQIPSYEQYF	TGTGCCACTCGACAGATCCCCTCCTACGAGCAGTACTTC	.	.	TRBV27	TRBJ2-7
CASSDGGGFYGYTF	TGCGCCAGCAGTGACGGGGGAGGCTTCTATGGCTACACCTTC	.	.	TRBV10-2	TRBJ1-2
CASSYRDGAYNEQFF	TGTGCCAGCAGTTACCGGGACGGGGCCTACAATGAGCAGTTCTTC	.	.	TRBV6-2/TRBV6-3	TRBJ2-1
CASSTRLADTQYF	TGTGCCAGCAGCACCAGACTAGCAGATACGCAGTATTTT	.	few	TRBV7-3	TRBJ2-3
CASSLSSQETQYF	TGTGCCAGCAGCTTATCCTCCCAAGAGACCCAGTACTTC	.	.	TRBV5-4	TRBJ2-5
CAILDRGRDGNTIYF	TGTGCCATCCTGGACAGGGGGCGAGATGGAAACACCATATATTTT	TRBD1	.	TRBV2	TRBJ1-3
CASSPLGSGANVLTF	TGTGCCAGCAGCCCCTTAGGTTCTGGGGCCAACGTCCTGACTTTC	.	.	TRBV14	TRBJ2-6
CASSPQVKTYNEQFF	TGTGCCAGCAGTCCCCAGGTGAAAACCTACAATGAGCAGTTCTTC	.	.	TRBV3-1/TRBV3-2	TRBJ2-1
CASSLVWSYGYTF	TGTGCCAGCAGCTTAGTATGGTCCTATGGCTACACCTTC	.	.	TRBV7-7	TRBJ1-2
CASSQDVNSGGPAAFVNEQFF	TGTGCCAGCAGCCAAGACGTGAATAGCGGGGGGCCAGCTGCCTTCGTCAATGAGCAGTTCTTC	TRBD2	.	TRBV4-2	TRBJ2-1
CASSVRGTDTQYF	TGTGCCAGCAGCGTCCGGGGCACAGATACGCAGTATTTT	.	once	TRBV9	TRBJ2-3
CASSLAVGYEQYF	TGCGCCAGCAGCTTGGCCGTGGGCTACGAGCAGTACTTC	.	.	TRBV5-1	TRBJ2-7
CASSRGQGEAGANVLTF	TGCGCCAGCAGCCGGGGACAGGGAGAAGCTGGGGCCAACGTCCTGACTTTC	TRBD1	.	TRBV4-3	TRBJ2-6
CSVSGQGGYGYTF	TGCAGCGTATCCGGACAGGGGGGGTATGGCTACACCTTC	TRBD1	.	TRBV29-1	TRBJ1-2
CASSPPERSHEKLFF	TGTGCCAGCTCACCACCGGAGCGCTCCCATGAAAAACTGTTTTTT	.	.	TRBV18	TRBJ1-4
CASSRPGSQFYNYGYTF	TGTGCCAGCAGCCGCCCCGGTTCGCAATTTTATAACTATGGCTACACCTTC	.	.	TRBV6-2/TRBV6-3	TRBJ1-2
CASSWTGGNSPLHF	TGTGCCAGCAGCTGGACAGGGGGAAATTCACCCCTCCACTTT	TRBD1	.	TRBV7-9	TRBJ1-6
CASSTWTGSRPYEQYF	TGTGCCAGTAGTACTTGGACAGGGAGCCGACCCTACGAGCAGTACTTC	TRBD1	.	TRBV19	TRBJ2-7
CSASPSGEETQYF	TGCAGTGCTAGTCCTAGCGGGGAAGAGACCCAGTACTTC	TRBD2	.	TRBV20-1	TRBJ2-5
CASSLIAGPYEQYF	TGTGCCAGCAGTTTAATCGCGGGACCCTACGAGCAGTACTTC	.	.	TRBV27	TRBJ2-7
CASSEAPTGSDTEAFF	TGTGCCAGCAGTGAAGCCCCGACAGGGTCGGACACTGAAGCTTTCTTT	TRBD1	once	TRBV6-1	TRBJ1-1
CASSARSSSYEQYF	TGTGCCAGCAGTGCGCGGAGTAGCTCCTACGAGCAGTACTTC	.	once	TRBV6-6	TRBJ2-7
CSVDGQGRDGYTF	TGCAGCGTTGACGGTCAGGGAAGAGATGGCTACACCTTC	.	.	TRBV29-1	TRBJ1-2
CASSFNTEAFF	TGTGCCAGCAGCTTTAACACTGAAGCTTTCTTT	.	.	TRBV3-1/TRBV3-2	TRBJ1-1
CASSFPLMEGVRGYTF	TGTGCCAGCAGCTTCCCTTTGATGGAGGGAGTGAGGGGCTACACCTTC	.	.	TRBV5-4	TRBJ1-2
CSVGVRTFTDTQYF	TGCAGCGTGGGTGTGCGCACCTTCACAGATACGCAGTATTTT	.	few	TRBV29-1	TRBJ2-3
CASSPVPGTGGTEAFF	TGTGCCAGCTCACCGGTCCCCGGGACAGGGGGCACTGAAGCTTTCTTT	TRBD1	.	TRBV18	TRBJ1-1
CASSRQGERAEAFF	TGTGCCAGCAGCCGACAGGGTGAGAGAGCTGAAGCTTTCTTT	TRBD1	.	TRBV6-2/TRBV6-3	TRBJ1-1
CASSLIGGLGTEAFF	TGTGCCAGCAGCTTAATCGGGGGGCTGGGCACTGAAGCTTTCTTT	.	.	TRBV7-2	TRBJ1-1
CASSLVDTGAFF	TGTGCCAGCAGCTTAGTTGACACGGGAGCTTTCTTT	.	few	TRBV7-9	TRBJ1-1